The sample holds a few counts of the clone carrying this T cell receptor beta chain. Its target is not known. The data originate from a study of blood T cells in healthy people across ages. The use of a sample-barcoded 5' primer and a J-beta primer mix characterized a second PCR of about 7 to 12 cycles. A minimum of 3 million CDR3-containing paired-end reads was obtained for each sample. One entry per CDR3 protein results from TCRdb running MiXCR on the 5' RACE reads. Among approximately 760,000 distinct CDR3 sequences listed, more than 20% were seen once. Study observations and caveats: From one million sequenced T cells, diversity estimates were lower bounds.

Germline CDR1 and CDR2: MGHRA and YSYEKL. V lost 4 bases and J lost 5; bases outside the gene matches: 6. The CDR3 has 16 amino acids. These data are also associated with another study on T cells of mothers and their children. That report adds: Each donor was one of three healthy Caucasian mothers or one of their six children. Researchers report slightly higher, though non-significant, overlap in related mother-child pairs than in unrelated pairs.

The source of this sequence is a boy aged 5-17 years in good health. Sequences were obtained from blood. V and J are TRBV4-1 and TRBJ2-5, with 14 bases identical to TRBD2. As DNA, the CDR3 is TGCGCCAGCAGCCTGGGACTAGCGGGAGATGGGGAGACCCAGTACTTC. Its protein product is CASSLGLAGDGETQYF.